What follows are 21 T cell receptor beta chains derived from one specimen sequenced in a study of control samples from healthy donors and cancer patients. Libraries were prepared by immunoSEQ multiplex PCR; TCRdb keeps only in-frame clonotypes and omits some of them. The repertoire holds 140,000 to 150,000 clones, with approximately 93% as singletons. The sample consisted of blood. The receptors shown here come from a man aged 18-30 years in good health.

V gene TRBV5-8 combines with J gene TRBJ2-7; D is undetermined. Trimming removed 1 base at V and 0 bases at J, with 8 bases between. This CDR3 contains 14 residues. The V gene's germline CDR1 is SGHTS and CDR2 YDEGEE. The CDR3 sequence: CASSLRLSSYEQYF. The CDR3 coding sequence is TGTGCCAGCAGCTTGAGGTTAAGCTCCTACGAGCAGTACTTC.

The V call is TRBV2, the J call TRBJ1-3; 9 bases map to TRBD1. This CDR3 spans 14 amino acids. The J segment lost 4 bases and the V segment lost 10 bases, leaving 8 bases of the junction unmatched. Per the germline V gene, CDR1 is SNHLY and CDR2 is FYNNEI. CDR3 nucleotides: TGTGCCAACGGACAGGGGACGCGGGGAAACACCATATATTTT. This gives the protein CANGQGTRGNTIYF.

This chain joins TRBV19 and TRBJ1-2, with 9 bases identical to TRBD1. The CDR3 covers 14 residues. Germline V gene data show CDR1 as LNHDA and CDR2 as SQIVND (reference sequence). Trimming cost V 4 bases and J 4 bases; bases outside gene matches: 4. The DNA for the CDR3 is TGTGCCAGTAGTAAACAGGGGGCGATCTATGGCTACACCTTC. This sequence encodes CASSKQGAIYGYTF.

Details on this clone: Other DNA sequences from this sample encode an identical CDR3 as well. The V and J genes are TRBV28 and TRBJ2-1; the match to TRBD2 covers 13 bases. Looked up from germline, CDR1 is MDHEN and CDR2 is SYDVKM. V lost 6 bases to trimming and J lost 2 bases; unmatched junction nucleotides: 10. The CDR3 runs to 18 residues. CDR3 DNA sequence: TGTGCCAGCAGACTAGCGGGAGGGCCAAGTAGAGCCTACAATGAGCAGTTCTTC. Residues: CASRLAGGPSRAYNEQFF.

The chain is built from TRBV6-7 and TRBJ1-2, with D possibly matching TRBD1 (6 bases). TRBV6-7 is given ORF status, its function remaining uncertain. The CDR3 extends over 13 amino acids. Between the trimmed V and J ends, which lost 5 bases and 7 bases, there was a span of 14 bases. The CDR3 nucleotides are TGTGCCAGCAGTAAGACAGGATTCTGTGGCTACACCTTC. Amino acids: CASSKTGFCGYTF.

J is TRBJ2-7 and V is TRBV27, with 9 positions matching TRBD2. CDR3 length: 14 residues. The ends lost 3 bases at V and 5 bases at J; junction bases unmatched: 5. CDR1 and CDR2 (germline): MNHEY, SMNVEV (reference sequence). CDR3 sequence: CASSFSGSLNEQYF. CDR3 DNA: TGTGCCAGCAGTTTTAGCGGGAGTCTCAACGAGCAGTACTTC.

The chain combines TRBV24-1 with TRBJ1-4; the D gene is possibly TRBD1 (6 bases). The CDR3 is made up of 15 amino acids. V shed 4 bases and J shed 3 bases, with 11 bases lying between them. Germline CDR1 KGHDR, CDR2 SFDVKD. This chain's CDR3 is CATSDSAGANEKLFF. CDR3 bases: TGTGCCACCAGTGACTCCGCAGGGGCTAATGAAAAACTGTTTTTT.

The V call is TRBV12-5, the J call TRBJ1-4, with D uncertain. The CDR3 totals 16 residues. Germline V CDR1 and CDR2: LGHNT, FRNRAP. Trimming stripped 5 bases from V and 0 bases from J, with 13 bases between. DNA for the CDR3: TGTGCTAGTGGTCCCGATTCAAGCCCAACTAATGAAAAACTGTTTTTT. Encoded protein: CASGPDSSPTNEKLFF. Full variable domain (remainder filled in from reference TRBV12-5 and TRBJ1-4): DARVTQTPRHKVTEMGQEVTMRCQPILGHNTVFWYRQTMMQGLELLAYFRNRAPLDDSGMPKDRFSAEMPDATLATLKIQPSEPRDSAVYFCASGPDSSPTNEKLFFGSGTQLSVL.

The CDR3 coding sequence is TGTGCCAGCAGTGACGGGACAGGGGATCCTGAGCAGTACTTC. It translates to CASSDGTGDPEQYF. The V and J genes are TRBV9 and TRBJ2-7, with 10 bases fitting TRBD1. The CDR3 length is 14 residues. CDR1 SGDLS and CDR2 YYNGEE come from the germline V gene. Trimming cost V 5 bases and J 7 bases; bases outside gene matches: 9.

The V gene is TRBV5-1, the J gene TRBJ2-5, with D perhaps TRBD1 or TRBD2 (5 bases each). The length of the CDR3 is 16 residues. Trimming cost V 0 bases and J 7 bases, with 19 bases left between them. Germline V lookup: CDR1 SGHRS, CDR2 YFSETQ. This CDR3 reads CASSLGGRTRLGTQYF. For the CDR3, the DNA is TGCGCCAGCAGCTTGGGGGGACGGACCCGTCTCGGGACCCAGTACTTC. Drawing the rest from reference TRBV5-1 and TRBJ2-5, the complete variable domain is KAGVTQTPRYLIKTRGQQVTLSCSPISGHRSVSWYQQTPGQGLQFLFEYFSETQRNKGNFPGRFSGRQFSNSRSEMNVSTLELGDSALYLCASSLGGRTRLGTQYFGPGTRLLVL.

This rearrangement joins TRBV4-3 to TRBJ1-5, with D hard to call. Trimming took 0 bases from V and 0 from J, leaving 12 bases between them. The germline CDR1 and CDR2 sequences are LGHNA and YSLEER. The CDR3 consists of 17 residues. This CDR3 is CASSQDWVQYSNQPQHF. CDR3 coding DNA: TGCGCCAGCAGCCAAGATTGGGTCCAATATAGCAATCAGCCCCAGCATTTT.

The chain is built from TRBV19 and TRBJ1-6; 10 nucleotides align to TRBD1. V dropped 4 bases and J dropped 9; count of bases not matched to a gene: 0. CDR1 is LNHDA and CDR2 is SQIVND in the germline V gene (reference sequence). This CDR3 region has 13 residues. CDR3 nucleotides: TGTGCCAGTAGTAGGGACAGGGGTTCACCCCTCCACTTT. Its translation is CASSRDRGSPLHF.

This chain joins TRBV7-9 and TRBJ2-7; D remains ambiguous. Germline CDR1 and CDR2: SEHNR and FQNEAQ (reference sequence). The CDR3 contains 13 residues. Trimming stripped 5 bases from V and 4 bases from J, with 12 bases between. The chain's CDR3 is CASSRSGFYEQYF. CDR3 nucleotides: TGTGCCAGCAGCCGCAGTGGCTTTTACGAGCAGTACTTC.

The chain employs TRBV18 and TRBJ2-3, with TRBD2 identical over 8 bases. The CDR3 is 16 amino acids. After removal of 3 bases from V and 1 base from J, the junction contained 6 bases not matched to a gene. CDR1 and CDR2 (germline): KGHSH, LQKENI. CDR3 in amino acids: CASSPSGGGGTDTQYF. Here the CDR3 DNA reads TGTGCCAGCTCACCCTCGGGGGGGGGAGGCACAGATACGCAGTATTTT.

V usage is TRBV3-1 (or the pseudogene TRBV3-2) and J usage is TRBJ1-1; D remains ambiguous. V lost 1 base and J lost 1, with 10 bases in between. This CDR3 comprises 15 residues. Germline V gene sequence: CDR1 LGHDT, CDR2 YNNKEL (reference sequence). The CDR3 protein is CASSQVGSGNTEAFF. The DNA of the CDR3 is TGTGCCAGCAGCCAAGTTGGGTCGGGGAACACTGAAGCTTTCTTT.

CDR3 nucleotides: TGTGCCAGCAGCCAAGAACGGGGAGCTGCTTTCTTT. As protein: CASSQERGAAFF. The genes are TRBV3-1 (or the pseudogene TRBV3-2) and TRBJ1-1; no firm D call. Trimming left V 0 bases short and J 11 bases short, with 10 bases between. Germline V CDR1 and CDR2: LGHDT, YNNKEL (reference sequence). The CDR3 spans 12 residues.

This CDR3 reads CASSYSEGPYGYTF. DNA for the CDR3: TGTGCCAGCAGTTACTCGGAAGGGCCCTATGGCTACACCTTC. The chain carries TRBV6-5 and TRBJ1-2; D unclear. The germline V gene encodes CDR1 MNHEY and CDR2 SVGAGI. This CDR3 spans 14 amino acids. The germline V and J ends were trimmed by 0 bases and 4 bases, with 9 bases remaining between them.

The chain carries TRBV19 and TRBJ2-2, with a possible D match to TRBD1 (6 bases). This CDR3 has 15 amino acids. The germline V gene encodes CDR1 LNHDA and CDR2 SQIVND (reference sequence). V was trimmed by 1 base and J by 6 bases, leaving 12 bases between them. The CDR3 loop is CASSIGQGTAGELFF. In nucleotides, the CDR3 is TGTGCCAGTAGTATAGGTCAGGGGACGGCCGGGGAGCTGTTTTTT.

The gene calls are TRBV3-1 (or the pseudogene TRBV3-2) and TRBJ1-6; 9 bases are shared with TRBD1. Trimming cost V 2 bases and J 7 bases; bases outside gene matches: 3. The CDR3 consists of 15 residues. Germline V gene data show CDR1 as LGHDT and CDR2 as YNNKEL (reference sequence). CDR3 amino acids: CASSQMGQGNSPLHF. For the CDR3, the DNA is TGTGCCAGCAGCCAAATGGGACAGGGAAATTCACCCCTCCACTTT.

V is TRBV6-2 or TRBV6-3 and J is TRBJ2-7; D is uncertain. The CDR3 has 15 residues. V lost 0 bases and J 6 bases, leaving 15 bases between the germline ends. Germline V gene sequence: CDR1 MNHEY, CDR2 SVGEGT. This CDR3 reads CASSYSNRAFPEQYF. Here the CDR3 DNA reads TGTGCCAGCAGTTACTCGAATCGGGCGTTCCCCGAGCAGTACTTC.

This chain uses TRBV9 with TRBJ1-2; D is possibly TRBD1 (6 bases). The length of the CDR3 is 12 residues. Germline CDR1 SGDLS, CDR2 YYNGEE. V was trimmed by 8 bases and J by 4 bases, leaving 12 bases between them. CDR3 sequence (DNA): TGTGCCAGTTCGGGGGCCGGCTATGGCTACACCTTC. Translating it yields CASSGAGYGYTF.